The source of this TCR beta chain is a study of blood T cell repertoires in COVID-19. Sequenced by immunoSEQ multiplex PCR; TCRdb stores in-frame clones only, minus some. The sample holds 300,000 or so clones, approximately 86% seen once. Germline V gene data show CDR1 as MDHEN and CDR2 as SYDVKM. The CDR3 sequence is 19 residues long. Germline trimming cut 3 bases from V and 4 bases from J; bases unmatched to any gene: 17. The sample comprised PBMCs or T cells enriched from blood (not recorded which). V is TRBV28 and J is TRBJ2-1; 8 bases are a match to TRBD1. The TCR was taken from a woman aged 40 to 50 with acute COVID-19. The CDR3 DNA sequence: TGTGCCAGCAGTTTTTCACCCGCTTTCGGACAGGGCCGGTACAATGAGCAGTTCTTC. Protein sequence: CASSFSPAFGQGRYNEQFF. The full variable domain, completed using reference TRBV28 and TRBJ2-1, is DVKVTQSSRYLVKRTGEKVFLECVQDMDHENMFWYRQDPGLGLRLIYFSYDVKMKEKGDIPEGYSVSREKKERFSLILESASTNQTSMYLCASSFSPAFGQGRYNEQFFGPGTRLTVL.